This is a list of T cell receptor beta chains from one sample in a study of blood T cell repertoires in COVID-19. Assay: immunoSEQ multiplex PCR; the TCRdb copy retains only in-frame clones and omits some. Here the sample spans roughly 200,000 clones, more than 75% being singletons. Sequencing was performed on peripheral blood. The receptor source for this set is a middle-aged man with active or convalescent COVID-19. CDR3s include the opening cysteine and the closing phenylalanine or tryptophan. The order of the fields is D gene, J gene, V gene, CDR3 protein. The D gene is left open where the match is weak.

NA | TRBJ1-2 | TRBV5-6 | CASSRGTDYGYTF
NA | TRBJ2-5 | TRBV11-2 | CASSLDTAGYETQYF
NA | TRBJ2-1 | TRBV4-1 | CASSQDLESPIYNEQFF
NA | TRBJ2-7 | TRBV12-5 | CASGLEYEQYF
NA | TRBJ1-1 | TRBV2 | CASSERMVGGTEAFF
TRBD1 | TRBJ2-7 | TRBV5-1 | CASSLSTSVTGGYEQYF
TRBD2 | TRBJ2-3 | TRBV7-7 | CASSLSAGAADTQYF
TRBD2 | TRBJ2-1 | TRBV27 | CASSLGGGYNEQFF
TRBD2 | TRBJ2-5 | TRBV24-1 | CATSDSGLAGGYQETQYF
TRBD2 | TRBJ2-1 | TRBV4-1 | CASSQERSGGSHEQFF
NA | TRBJ2-3 | TRBV7-3 | CASSFLGGPTDTQYF
NA | TRBJ2-1 | TRBV7-3 | CASSRFLDNEQFF
NA | TRBJ1-2 | TRBV5-1 | CASSSQGTAFKGYTF
NA | TRBJ1-3 | TRBV30 | CAWSVFRGAGNTIYF
NA | TRBJ1-1 | TRBV11-2 | CASSLDVGVRTEAFF
NA | TRBJ2-5 | TRBV27 | CASSFVAAGKETQYF
TRBD1 | TRBJ1-1 | TRBV25-1 | CASSRDSMNTEAFF
TRBD1 | TRBJ1-4 | TRBV5-1 | CASSLIGQGALEKLFF
TRBD2 | TRBJ2-1 | TRBV4-1 | CASSPERGYSYNEQFF
NA | TRBJ2-3 | TRBV10-2 | CASRRHNTDTQYF
TRBD1 | TRBJ1-6 | TRBV5-1 | CASSLGDRGLGLASPLHF
NA | TRBJ1-2 | TRBV2 | CASMEGTSNYGYTF
NA | TRBJ2-3 | TRBV3-1/TRBV3-2 | CASSQAGADTQYF
TRBD1 | TRBJ1-6 | TRBV5-5 | CASRLRLGQGSSPLHF
NA | TRBJ1-3 | TRBV28 | CASWRAGSGNTIYF
TRBD2 | TRBJ2-5 | TRBV3-1/TRBV3-2 | CASSSSAGLQETQYF